These 22 T cell receptor beta chains were sequenced from one sample in a study of shared clonotypes between healthy human individuals. In the naive CD8 group, cells lacked CD45RO and were positively selected for CCR7, so terminally differentiated effector memory CD45RA+ cells were left out. Sequencing was performed with immunoSEQ multiplex PCR; in TCRdb, only in-frame clones are kept and a portion is missing. The sample records about 1,900,000 clones, approximately 94% being singletons. The sample comprised naive CD8+ T cells sorted from blood. The source of these receptors is a man younger than 35 in good health.

The chain joins TRBV7-6 to TRBJ2-2; 15 bases agree with TRBD2. The trim removed 3 bases at V and 6 bases at J, leaving 5 bases unmatched. Germline V gives CDR1 SGHVS, CDR2 FNYEAQ. CDR3 length: 17 residues. The DNA of the CDR3 is TGTGCCAGCAGCTTCGGACTAGCGGGAGGGCCAGCCGGGGAGCTGTTTTTT. Translation: CASSFGLAGGPAGELFF.

The rearrangement links TRBV7-9 to TRBJ1-6; possibly TRBD1 for D (5 bases). This CDR3 spans 17 amino acids. In germline, CDR1 is SEHNR, CDR2 FQNEAQ (reference sequence). The V gene lost 4 bases and the J gene lost 4 bases, with 17 bases spanning the gap. The CDR3 loop is CASSSTFLGVYNSPLHF. The CDR3 DNA sequence: TGTGCCAGCAGCTCAACCTTTCTAGGGGTGTATAATTCACCCCTCCACTTT.

The chain joins TRBV5-8 to TRBJ1-5; 7 nucleotides align to TRBD1. The germline gives CDR1 SGHTS, CDR2 YDEGEE. Unmatched junction bases numbered 8, after V lost 0 bases and J lost 5 bases. This CDR3 has 16 amino acids. The chain's CDR3 is CASSLGIGGRDQPQHF. CDR3 sequence (DNA): TGTGCCAGCAGCTTGGGAATAGGGGGCAGGGATCAGCCCCAGCATTTT.

This chain connects TRBV9 to TRBJ2-7; D ambiguous. Between the trimmed V and J ends, which lost 0 bases and 0 bases, there was a span of 10 bases. Germline CDR1 is SGDLS and CDR2 is YYNGEE. This CDR3 comprises 15 residues. Written as DNA, the CDR3 is TGTGCCAGCAGCGTAGGGTCAGCCGTCTCCTACGAGCAGTACTTC. It is translated as CASSVGSAVSYEQYF.

This chain connects TRBV5-1 to TRBJ1-1; TRBD1 is a possible D gene (5 bases). Germline V CDR1 and CDR2: SGHRS, YFSETQ. Trimming removed 1 base at V and 3 bases at J, with 13 bases between. The CDR3 has 15 residues. CDR3 sequence (DNA): TGCGCCAGCAGCTTGTACCGGGGGTCGGACACTGAAGCTTTCTTT. Protein product: CASSLYRGSDTEAFF. Combining the CDR3 with reference TRBV5-1 and TRBJ1-1 gives the whole variable domain KAGVTQTPRYLIKTRGQQVTLSCSPISGHRSVSWYQQTPGQGLQFLFEYFSETQRNKGNFPGRFSGRQFSNSRSEMNVSTLELGDSALYLCASSLYRGSDTEAFFGQGTRLTVV.

This clone was recorded once. This chain links TRBV9 with TRBJ2-5; D is unresolved. Per germline, CDR1 SGDLS and CDR2 YYNGEE. The CDR3 covers 14 residues. V lost 0 bases, J lost 0 bases, and 6 bases lay in between. CDR3 DNA sequence: TGTGCCAGCAGCGTAGAGCATAACCAAGAGACCCAGTACTTC. Protein product: CASSVEHNQETQYF.

The chain carries TRBV30 and TRBJ2-5, with 7 nucleotides matching TRBD1. Germline trimming cut 7 bases from V and 4 bases from J; bases unmatched to any gene: 12. The CDR3 length is 14 residues. The germline gives CDR1 GTSNPN, CDR2 SVGIG (reference sequence). CDR3 sequence (DNA): TGTGCCTCTTACGGGACAGAGGTTCGAGAGACCCAGTACTTC. Translating gives CASYGTEVRETQYF.

V and J are TRBV5-6 and TRBJ2-5, with a possible D match to TRBD2 (6 bases). CDR1 SGHDT and CDR2 YYEEEE come from the germline V gene. Trimming pared 4 bases from V and 0 bases from J, leaving 10 bases between. CDR3 length: 14 amino acids. The CDR3 sequence: CASSLGTYQETQYF. In DNA, the CDR3 is TGTGCCAGCAGCCTTGGGACTTACCAAGAGACCCAGTACTTC.

The rearrangement joins TRBV10-2 to TRBJ1-1; no definite D call. Germline CDR1 reads WSHSY; CDR2 reads SAAADI. V was trimmed by 0 bases and J by 4 bases, leaving 6 bases between them. The CDR3 spans 13 residues. CDR3 protein: CASSESWSTEAFF. The CDR3 DNA sequence: TGCGCCAGCAGTGAGTCTTGGAGCACTGAAGCTTTCTTT.

This sequence joins TRBV27 and TRBJ1-5; possible D gene TRBD1, 5 bases. V lost 2 bases and J 9 bases, leaving 14 bases between the germline ends. The CDR3 consists of 14 residues. Germline V gene lookup returns CDR1 MNHEY and CDR2 SMNVEV (reference sequence). The CDR3 coding sequence is TGTGCCAGCAGTTTAGGGGCGGCCCGGTGGCCCCAGCATTTT. Its protein product is CASSLGAARWPQHF.

The table lists this clone with a count of one. The chain couples TRBV5-6 to TRBJ2-3; D gene uncertain. Germline loops: CDR1 SGHDT, CDR2 YYEEEE. V was cut by 0 bases and J by 1 base, with 9 bases left in between. The CDR3 length is 15 residues. DNA of the CDR3: TGTGCCAGCAGCTTGGAACCAGACGGCACAGATACGCAGTATTTT. Translating gives CASSLEPDGTDTQYF.

V is TRBV19 and J is TRBJ2-3, with a possible D match to TRBD2 (6 bases). The CDR3 extends over 11 amino acids. CDR1 and CDR2 from the germline V gene are LNHDA and SQIVND (reference sequence). The CDR3 spells CAAGSTDTQYF. The CDR3 region has the DNA TGTGCAGCGGGTAGCACAGATACGCAGTATTTT. The entire variable domain, with the rest obtained from reference TRBV19 and TRBJ2-3, is as follows: DGGITQSPKYLFRKEGQNVTLSCEQNLNHDAMYWYRQDPGQGLRLIYYSQIVNDFQKGDIAEGYSVSREKKESFPLTVTSAQKNPTAFYLCAAGSTDTQYFGPGTRLTVL.

The chain carries TRBV11-2 and TRBJ2-3, with D perhaps matching TRBD2 (6 bases). Germline assignment: CDR1 SGHAT and CDR2 FQNNGV. The CDR3 length is 14 residues. The germline V and J ends were trimmed by 1 base and 4 bases, with 9 bases remaining between them. The CDR3 sequence: CASSLAGDPDTQYF. The CDR3, as DNA: TGTGCCAGCAGCTTAGCGGGAGATCCAGATACGCAGTATTTT.

The chain recombines TRBV2 with TRBJ1-4; D remains unclear. Germline V lookup: CDR1 SNHLY, CDR2 FYNNEI. V dropped 0 bases and J dropped 0 bases, with 11 bases sitting between them. The length of the CDR3 is 17 residues. CDR3 in amino acids: CASSEAPEETTNEKLFF. The CDR3 DNA reads TGTGCCAGCAGTGAAGCCCCAGAGGAGACAACTAATGAAAAACTGTTTTTT. The whole variable domain, filled in from reference TRBV2 and TRBJ1-4, reads EPEVTQTPSHQVTQMGQEVILRCVPISNHLYFYWYRQILGQKVEFLVSFYNNEISEKSEIFDDQFSVERPDGSNFTLKIRSTKLEDSAMYFCASSEAPEETTNEKLFFGSGTQLSVL.

This clone appeared a single time. The chain recombines TRBV11-3 with TRBJ2-1; 11 bases align to TRBD2. CDR3 length equals 16 residues. CDR1 SGHNT and CDR2 YENEEA come from the germline V gene. V was pared by 3 bases and J by 4 bases, with 5 bases of the junction left unmatched. The CDR3 DNA reads TGTGCCAGCAGCTTGGTAGCGGGAGGGAGTTACAATGAGCAGTTCTTC. This encodes CASSLVAGGSYNEQFF.

The rearrangement uses TRBV27 and TRBJ2-4; 8 bases fit TRBD1. In germline, CDR1 is MNHEY, CDR2 SMNVEV (reference sequence). V shed 6 bases, J shed 0 bases, and the junction held 10 bases outside the gene matches. The CDR3 loop spans 17 amino acids. The CDR3 region has the DNA TGTGCCAGCAGCGGGACAGGCAACACACTAGCCAAAAACATTCAGTACTTC. Translating gives CASSGTGNTLAKNIQYF.

This clone was found a few times. This chain joins TRBV27 and TRBJ2-7; D unresolved. Germline V gene lookup returns CDR1 MNHEY and CDR2 SMNVEV (reference sequence). Trimming pared 3 bases from V and 0 bases from J, leaving 6 bases between. The CDR3 has 13 residues. The CDR3: CASSLDDSYEQYF. CDR3 bases: TGTGCCAGCAGTTTGGACGACTCCTACGAGCAGTACTTC.

This chain uses TRBV7-9 with TRBJ1-3, with no clear D. V dropped 4 bases and J dropped 5 bases, with 6 bases sitting between them. The CDR3 covers 12 residues. Germline V gene sequence: CDR1 SEHNR, CDR2 FQNEAQ (reference sequence). In nucleotides, the CDR3 is TGTGCCAGCAGCTCCCCAAGAAACACCATATATTTT. As protein: CASSSPRNTIYF.

The genes are TRBV10-3 and TRBJ1-2; TRBD1 might be the D (6 bases). This CDR3 has 15 residues. The germline CDR1 and CDR2 sequences are ENHRY and SYGVKD. The ends were cut back, 0 bases at V and 6 bases at J, with 14 bases in the middle. Written as DNA, the CDR3 is TGTGCCATCAGTGAGTCGGTGACTTACAGGGATGGCTACACCTTC. Translation: CAISESVTYRDGYTF.

This CDR3 is CASSLASGVFQETQYF. The CDR3 DNA follows: TGTGCCAGCAGCTTGGCGTCAGGGGTATTTCAGGAGACCCAGTACTTC. The V and J genes are TRBV5-5 and TRBJ2-5; possible D gene TRBD1, 6 bases. With 0 bases removed from V and 5 bases from J, the gap between germline ends came to 17 bases. Looked up from germline, CDR1 is SGHKS and CDR2 is YYEKEE (reference sequence). The CDR3 covers 16 residues.

A note on this clone: The same CDR3 is also encoded by other DNA sequences in this sample. The chain combines TRBV6-6 with TRBJ2-7; D gene unclear. Trimming removed 0 bases at V and 1 base at J, with 4 bases between. The CDR3 extends over 13 amino acids. Germline V gene sequence: CDR1 MNHNY, CDR2 SVGAGI (reference sequence). CDR3 loop: CASSYSGSYEQYF. The DNA for the CDR3 is TGTGCCAGCAGTTACTCAGGTTCCTACGAGCAGTACTTC.

CDR3 bases: TGTGCCAGCAGCTTGGTTCCCGGGGAGCTGTTTTTT. Protein product: CASSLVPGELFF. The rearrangement links TRBV5-4 to TRBJ2-2, with D unresolved. V lost 0 bases, J lost 6 bases, and 3 bases lay in between. The germline gives CDR1 SGHNT, CDR2 YYREEE (reference sequence). CDR3 length: 12 residues.